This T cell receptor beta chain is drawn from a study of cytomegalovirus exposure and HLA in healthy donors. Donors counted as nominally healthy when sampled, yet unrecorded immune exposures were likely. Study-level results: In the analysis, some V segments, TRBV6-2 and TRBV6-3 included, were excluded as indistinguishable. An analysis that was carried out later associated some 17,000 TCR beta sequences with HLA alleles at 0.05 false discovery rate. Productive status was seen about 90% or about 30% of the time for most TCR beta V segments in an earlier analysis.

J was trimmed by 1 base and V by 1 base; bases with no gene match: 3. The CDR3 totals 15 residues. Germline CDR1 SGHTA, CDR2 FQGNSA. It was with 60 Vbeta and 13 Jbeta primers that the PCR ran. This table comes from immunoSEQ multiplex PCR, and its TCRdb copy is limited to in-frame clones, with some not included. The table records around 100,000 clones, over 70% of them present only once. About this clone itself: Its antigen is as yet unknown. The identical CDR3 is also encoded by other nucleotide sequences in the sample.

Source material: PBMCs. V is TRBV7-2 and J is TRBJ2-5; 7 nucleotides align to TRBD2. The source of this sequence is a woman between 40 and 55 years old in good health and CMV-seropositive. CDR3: CASSLVGGIQETQYF. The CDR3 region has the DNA TGTGCCAGCAGCTTAGTCGGGGGGATCCAAGAGACCCAGTACTTC.